Sequencing of this T cell receptor beta chain was carried out in a study of blood T cell repertoires in COVID-19. As for the study in general: Samples of COVID-19 (acute and convalescent) were obtained from the United States, Italy and Spain. T cells, B-cell-depleted T cells, or PBMCs supplied cDNA or gDNA.

J was trimmed by 5 bases and V by 3 bases; bases with no gene match: 14. The CDR3 loop spans 18 amino acids. The V gene's germline CDR1 is SGDLS and CDR2 YYNGEE. In the original processing: Scientists estimated how many nucleated cells there were by amplifying reference gene primers. Repertoires were generated with immunoSEQ multiplex PCR, while TCRdb's copy carries only in-frame clones and drops some. The V and J calls and clone size were taken over from that table, and D and trimming were inferred from the DNA. The data contain more than 200,000 clones, 75% to 90% of them singletons. The TCR originated in a man aged 25-45 years with active or convalescent COVID-19. V is TRBV9 and J is TRBJ1-4, with 9 bases identical to TRBD1. What was sequenced was peripheral blood. The CDR3 loop reads CASSAVAGMGQGNEKLFF. CDR3 in DNA: TGTGCCAGCAGCGCCGTAGCGGGAATGGGACAGGGAAATGAAAAACTGTTTTTT.